These T cell receptor beta chains were read from a single sample in a study of blood T cell repertoires in COVID-19. Produced via immunoSEQ multiplex PCR; TCRdb's table is partial and in-frame only. This sample has 210,000 or so clones; around 82% occur once, and the top ten carry 4.3%. What was sequenced was PBMCs or T cells enriched from blood (not recorded which). The receptors shown here come from a man younger than 45 with acute COVID-19. Each CDR3 is given with its conserved first and last residue. A D gene is named only where the DNA matches it firmly. Size is stated for part of the rows, as once, few or many counts, or as a class when the clone is expanded.

d_gene: NA; v_gene: TRBV10-1; abundance: NA; j_gene: TRBJ2-1; CDR3nt: TGCGCCAGCAGTGAACGGGGGAGCTCCTACAATGAGCAGTTCTTC; CDR3aa: CASSERGSSYNEQFF
d_gene: NA; v_gene: TRBV7-9; abundance: NA; j_gene: TRBJ1-3; CDR3nt: TGTGCCAGCAGCTCTCAACGGGGCAAATCTGGAGGGCGGAACACCATATATTTT; CDR3aa: CASSSQRGKSGGRNTIYF
d_gene: TRBD1; v_gene: TRBV5-1; abundance: few; j_gene: TRBJ2-5; CDR3nt: TGCGCCAGCAGTCCGGACAGGCTTAGAGAGACCCAGTACTTC; CDR3aa: CASSPDRLRETQYF
d_gene: NA; v_gene: TRBV9; abundance: many; j_gene: TRBJ2-2; CDR3nt: TGTGCCAGCAGCGTAGGGGGCGCCGACGGGGAGCTGTTTTTT; CDR3aa: CASSVGGADGELFF
d_gene: NA; v_gene: TRBV5-1; abundance: once; j_gene: TRBJ1-1; CDR3nt: TGCGCCAGCAGCTTACCGGACACTGAAGCTTTCTTT; CDR3aa: CASSLPDTEAFF
d_gene: NA; v_gene: TRBV6-5; abundance: NA; j_gene: TRBJ2-3; CDR3nt: TGTGCCAGCAGGAAAATAGCGGCGCACCTGTGGGAGCAGTATTTT; CDR3aa: CASRKIAAHLWEQYF
d_gene: TRBD1; v_gene: TRBV19; abundance: NA; j_gene: TRBJ1-1; CDR3nt: TGTGCCACCCAGGGGACAGGTTACACTGAAGCTTTCTTT; CDR3aa: CATQGTGYTEAFF
d_gene: TRBD1; v_gene: TRBV5-1; abundance: NA; j_gene: TRBJ1-4; CDR3nt: TGCGCCAGCAGCGCAGGGGGGAGTCAGGAAAAACTGTTTTTT; CDR3aa: CASSAGGSQEKLFF
d_gene: NA; v_gene: TRBV10-3; abundance: NA; j_gene: TRBJ2-1; CDR3nt: TGTGCCATCAGCCCGGGACTCCGTAGCAATGAGCAGTTCTTC; CDR3aa: CAISPGLRSNEQFF
d_gene: TRBD1; v_gene: TRBV4-1; abundance: NA; j_gene: TRBJ1-3; CDR3nt: TGCGCCAGCAGCCAAGGGCCAACCGGGACAGGGGCTATTAGCTCTGGAAACACCATATATTTT; CDR3aa: CASSQGPTGTGAISSGNTIYF
d_gene: NA; v_gene: TRBV13; abundance: NA; j_gene: TRBJ2-7; CDR3nt: TGTGCCAGCAGCCTCGGGGGGCCGGAAAACGAGCAGTACTTC; CDR3aa: CASSLGGPENEQYF
d_gene: NA; v_gene: TRBV18; abundance: NA; j_gene: TRBJ1-6; CDR3nt: TGTGCCAGCTCATCGGACAGCGTTAAAGGAGGTTCACCCCTCCACTTT; CDR3aa: CASSSDSVKGGSPLHF
d_gene: NA; v_gene: TRBV5-1; abundance: NA; j_gene: TRBJ1-1; CDR3nt: TGCGCCAGCAGCTTGCACAGGTTGAACACTGAAGCTTTCTTT; CDR3aa: CASSLHRLNTEAFF
d_gene: NA; v_gene: TRBV2; abundance: NA; j_gene: TRBJ1-2; CDR3nt: TGTGCCAGCAGCGCGCAGGGTAACTATGGCTACACCTTC; CDR3aa: CASSAQGNYGYTF
d_gene: NA; v_gene: TRBV19; abundance: NA; j_gene: TRBJ1-1; CDR3nt: TGTGCCAGTAGTATAGTCTCGGCCATCGGACATCTCACTGAAGCTTTCTTT; CDR3aa: CASSIVSAIGHLTEAFF
d_gene: TRBD1; v_gene: TRBV25-1; abundance: NA; j_gene: TRBJ2-5; CDR3nt: TGTGCCAGTGCCCCCGGGACAGGGGTAGATGAGACCCAGTACTTC; CDR3aa: CASAPGTGVDETQYF
d_gene: TRBD2; v_gene: TRBV11-2; abundance: NA; j_gene: TRBJ2-3; CDR3nt: TGTGCCAGCAGCCTACTAGCGGGGGGTCCTGGAGATACGCAGTATTTT; CDR3aa: CASSLLAGGPGDTQYF
d_gene: NA; v_gene: TRBV3-1/TRBV3-2; abundance: few; j_gene: TRBJ2-5; CDR3nt: TGTGCCAGCAGCCAGTCCGTTGAGACCCAGTACTTC; CDR3aa: CASSQSVETQYF
d_gene: NA; v_gene: TRBV19; abundance: NA; j_gene: TRBJ1-1; CDR3nt: TGTGCCAGTAGTATAGATCGGGGGGACACTGAAGCTTTCTTT; CDR3aa: CASSIDRGDTEAFF
d_gene: NA; v_gene: TRBV9; abundance: once; j_gene: TRBJ1-1; CDR3nt: TGTGCCAGCAGCGTAGGGGTTAGGGGGGAAGCTTTCTTT; CDR3aa: CASSVGVRGEAFF
d_gene: TRBD2; v_gene: TRBV12-3/TRBV12-4; abundance: few; j_gene: TRBJ2-3; CDR3nt: TGTGCCAGCAGCGCTAGCGGGACAGATACGCAGTATTTT; CDR3aa: CASSASGTDTQYF
d_gene: TRBD1; v_gene: TRBV9; abundance: NA; j_gene: TRBJ1-1; CDR3nt: TGTGCCAGCAGCCCCCCGACAGGGGCGAACACTGAAGCTTTCTTT; CDR3aa: CASSPPTGANTEAFF
d_gene: TRBD1; v_gene: TRBV18; abundance: NA; j_gene: TRBJ1-5; CDR3nt: TGTGCCAGCTCACCATCGACAGGGATGAATCAGCCCCAGCATTTT; CDR3aa: CASSPSTGMNQPQHF
d_gene: TRBD1; v_gene: TRBV4-2; abundance: NA; j_gene: TRBJ1-2; CDR3nt: TGTGCCAGCAGCCAAGATCGGATTCGACAGGGAGTCTATGGCTACACCTTC; CDR3aa: CASSQDRIRQGVYGYTF
d_gene: NA; v_gene: TRBV6-1; abundance: NA; j_gene: TRBJ1-2; CDR3nt: TGTGCCAGCAGTGATTTGGACAGCTTCTATGGCTACACCTTC; CDR3aa: CASSDLDSFYGYTF
d_gene: NA; v_gene: TRBV5-4; abundance: NA; j_gene: TRBJ2-3; CDR3nt: TGTGCCAGCAGGGAGCGAGTCACAGATACGCAGTATTTT; CDR3aa: CASRERVTDTQYF
d_gene: NA; v_gene: TRBV10-3; abundance: NA; j_gene: TRBJ1-6; CDR3nt: TGTGCCATCAGTGAGGTGGGCCGCGATAATTCACCCCTCCACTTT; CDR3aa: CAISEVGRDNSPLHF
d_gene: TRBD1; v_gene: TRBV5-1; abundance: NA; j_gene: TRBJ1-2; CDR3nt: TGCGCCAGCAGCTCCGGGACAGGGGGCACAGGCTACACCTTC; CDR3aa: CASSSGTGGTGYTF
d_gene: TRBD1; v_gene: TRBV29-1; abundance: NA; j_gene: TRBJ2-7; CDR3nt: TGCAGCGTTGATGCGGCAGGGGGATACGAGCAGTACTTC; CDR3aa: CSVDAAGGYEQYF
d_gene: NA; v_gene: TRBV7-9; abundance: few; j_gene: TRBJ1-2; CDR3nt: TGTGCCAGCAGCGTAAACAGTCTCTATGGCTACACCTTC; CDR3aa: CASSVNSLYGYTF
d_gene: NA; v_gene: TRBV5-6; abundance: NA; j_gene: TRBJ1-1; CDR3nt: TGTGCCAGCAGCTCCTCAGGGACTGAAGCTTTCTTT; CDR3aa: CASSSSGTEAFF
d_gene: TRBD2; v_gene: TRBV11-3; abundance: NA; j_gene: TRBJ2-3; CDR3nt: TGTGCCAGCAGCTTACGACTAGCGGGGGCCGTCACAGATACGCAGTATTTT; CDR3aa: CASSLRLAGAVTDTQYF
d_gene: TRBD1; v_gene: TRBV12-5; abundance: NA; j_gene: TRBJ1-6; CDR3nt: TGTGCTAGTGGCCAGGGACAGACAAATTCACCCCTCCACTTT; CDR3aa: CASGQGQTNSPLHF
d_gene: NA; v_gene: TRBV10-2; abundance: NA; j_gene: TRBJ2-3; CDR3nt: TGCGCCAGCCGACTATCCTCGTTCACAGATACGCAGTATTTT; CDR3aa: CASRLSSFTDTQYF
d_gene: NA; v_gene: TRBV25-1; abundance: NA; j_gene: TRBJ2-1; CDR3nt: TGTGCCAGCAGTGAACAACTAGCCACTTACTCCTACAATGAGCAGTTCTTC; CDR3aa: CASSEQLATYSYNEQFF
d_gene: TRBD1; v_gene: TRBV6-6; abundance: NA; j_gene: TRBJ2-7; CDR3nt: TGTGCCAGCGCCGGGACAGTCTACGAGCAGTACTTC; CDR3aa: CASAGTVYEQYF
d_gene: NA; v_gene: TRBV18; abundance: NA; j_gene: TRBJ1-1; CDR3nt: TGTGCCAGCTCAAAGGGACTCCTGAACACTGAAGCTTTCTTT; CDR3aa: CASSKGLLNTEAFF
d_gene: NA; v_gene: TRBV14; abundance: NA; j_gene: TRBJ1-3; CDR3nt: TGTGCCAGCAGCCAAGGAGTACCACGGGTTCTCTCTGGAAACACCATATATTTT; CDR3aa: CASSQGVPRVLSGNTIYF
d_gene: TRBD1; v_gene: TRBV5-4; abundance: once; j_gene: TRBJ1-1; CDR3nt: TGTGCCAGCAGCTTGGGGCAGGGGGCACGGAACACTGAAGCTTTCTTT; CDR3aa: CASSLGQGARNTEAFF
d_gene: NA; v_gene: TRBV28; abundance: NA; j_gene: TRBJ1-2; CDR3nt: TGTGCCAGCAGTTCAGGGTCTGGCTATGGCTACACCTTC; CDR3aa: CASSSGSGYGYTF
d_gene: TRBD2; v_gene: TRBV29-1; abundance: NA; j_gene: TRBJ2-1; CDR3nt: TGCAGCTCGAGGTGGGGGGGTGAGCAGTTCTTC; CDR3aa: CSSRWGGEQFF
d_gene: NA; v_gene: TRBV5-1; abundance: NA; j_gene: TRBJ2-5; CDR3nt: TGCGCCAGCAGCTTGTTCGGGACCCAGTACTTC; CDR3aa: CASSLFGTQYF
d_gene: TRBD1; v_gene: TRBV19; abundance: NA; j_gene: TRBJ1-1; CDR3nt: TGTGCCAGTAGTATCAAGGGGGCGATTGAAGCTTTCTTT; CDR3aa: CASSIKGAIEAFF
d_gene: NA; v_gene: TRBV18; abundance: NA; j_gene: TRBJ1-2; CDR3nt: TGTGCCAGCTCAACAGACAGGCTGGATGGCTACACCTTC; CDR3aa: CASSTDRLDGYTF
d_gene: NA; v_gene: TRBV27; abundance: NA; j_gene: TRBJ2-3; CDR3nt: TGTGCCAGCAGCCCTCTGTACACAGATACGCAGTATTTT; CDR3aa: CASSPLYTDTQYF
d_gene: NA; v_gene: TRBV4-1; abundance: few; j_gene: TRBJ1-1; CDR3nt: TGCGCCAGCAGCCAAGAATTTTTCAGGGTCGGGCGAATGAACACTGAAGCTTTCTTT; CDR3aa: CASSQEFFRVGRMNTEAFF